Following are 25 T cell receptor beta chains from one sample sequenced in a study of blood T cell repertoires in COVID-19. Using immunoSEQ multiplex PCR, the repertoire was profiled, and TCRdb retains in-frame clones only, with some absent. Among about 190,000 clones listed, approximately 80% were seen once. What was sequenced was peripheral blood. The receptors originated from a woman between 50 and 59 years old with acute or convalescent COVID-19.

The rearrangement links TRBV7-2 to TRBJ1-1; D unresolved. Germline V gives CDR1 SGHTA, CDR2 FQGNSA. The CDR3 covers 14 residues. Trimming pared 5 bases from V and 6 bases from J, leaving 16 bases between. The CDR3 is CASSHNYGFAEAFF. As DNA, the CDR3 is TGTGCCAGCAGCCACAACTATGGGTTCGCTGAAGCTTTCTTT.

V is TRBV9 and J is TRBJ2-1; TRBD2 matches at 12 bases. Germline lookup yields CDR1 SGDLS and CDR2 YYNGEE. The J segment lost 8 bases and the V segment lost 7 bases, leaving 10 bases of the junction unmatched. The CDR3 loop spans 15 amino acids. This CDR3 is CASSFLAGGMDEQFF. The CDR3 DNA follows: TGTGCCAGCTCCTTTCTAGCGGGAGGGATGGATGAGCAGTTCTTC.

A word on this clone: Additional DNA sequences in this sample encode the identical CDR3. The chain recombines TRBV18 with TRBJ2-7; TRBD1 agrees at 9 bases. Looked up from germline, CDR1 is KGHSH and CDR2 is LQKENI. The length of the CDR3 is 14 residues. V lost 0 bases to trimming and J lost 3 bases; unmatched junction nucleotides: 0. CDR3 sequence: CASSPPGQGYEQYF. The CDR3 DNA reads TGTGCCAGCTCACCACCGGGACAGGGCTACGAGCAGTACTTC.

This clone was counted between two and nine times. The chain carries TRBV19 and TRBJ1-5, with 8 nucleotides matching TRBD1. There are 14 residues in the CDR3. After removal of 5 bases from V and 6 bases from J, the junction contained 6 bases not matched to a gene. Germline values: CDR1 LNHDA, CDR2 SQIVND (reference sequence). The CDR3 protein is CASSQGQAGQPQHF. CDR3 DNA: TGTGCCAGTAGTCAGGGACAGGCGGGTCAGCCCCAGCATTTT.

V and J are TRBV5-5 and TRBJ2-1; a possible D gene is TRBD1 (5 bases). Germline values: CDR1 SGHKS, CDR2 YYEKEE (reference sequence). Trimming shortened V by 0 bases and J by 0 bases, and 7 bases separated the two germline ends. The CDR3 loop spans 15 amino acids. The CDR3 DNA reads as TGTGCCAGCAGCTTGGGCGACAGCTCCTACAATGAGCAGTTCTTC. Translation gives CASSLGDSSYNEQFF.

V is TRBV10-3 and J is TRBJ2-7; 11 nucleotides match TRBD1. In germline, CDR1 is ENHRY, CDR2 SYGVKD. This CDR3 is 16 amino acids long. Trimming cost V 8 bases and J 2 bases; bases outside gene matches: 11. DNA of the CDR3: TGTGCCATCTCAGACCCGGGACAGGGGGGGACCTACGAGCAGTACTTC. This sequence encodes CAISDPGQGGTYEQYF.

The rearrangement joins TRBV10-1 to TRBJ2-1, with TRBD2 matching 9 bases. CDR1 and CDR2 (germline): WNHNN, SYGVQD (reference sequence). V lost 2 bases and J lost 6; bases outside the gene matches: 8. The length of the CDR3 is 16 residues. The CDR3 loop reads CASSERSSGIRNEQFF. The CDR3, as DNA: TGCGCCAGCAGTGAGAGATCTAGCGGGATACGCAATGAGCAGTTCTTC.

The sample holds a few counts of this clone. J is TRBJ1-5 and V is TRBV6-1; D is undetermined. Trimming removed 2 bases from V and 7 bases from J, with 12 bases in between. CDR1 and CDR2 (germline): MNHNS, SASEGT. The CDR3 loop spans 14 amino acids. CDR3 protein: CASSETGYNQPQHF. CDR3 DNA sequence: TGTGCCAGCAGTGAAACGGGTTACAACCAGCCCCAGCATTTT.

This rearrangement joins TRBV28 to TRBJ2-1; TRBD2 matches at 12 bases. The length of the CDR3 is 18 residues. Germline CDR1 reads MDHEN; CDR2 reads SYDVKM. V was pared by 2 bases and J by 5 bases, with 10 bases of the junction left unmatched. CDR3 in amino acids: CASSLIWASGRADNEQFF. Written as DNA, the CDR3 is TGTGCCAGCAGTTTAATCTGGGCTAGCGGGAGGGCCGACAATGAGCAGTTCTTC. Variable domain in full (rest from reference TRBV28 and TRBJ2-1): DVKVTQSSRYLVKRTGEKVFLECVQDMDHENMFWYRQDPGLGLRLIYFSYDVKMKEKGDIPEGYSVSREKKERFSLILESASTNQTSMYLCASSLIWASGRADNEQFFGPGTRLTVL.

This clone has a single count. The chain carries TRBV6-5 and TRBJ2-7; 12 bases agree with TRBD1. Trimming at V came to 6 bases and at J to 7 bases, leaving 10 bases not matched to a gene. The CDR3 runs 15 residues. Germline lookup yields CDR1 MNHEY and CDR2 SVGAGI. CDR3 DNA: TGTGCCAGCAGCCGCCCGGGACAGGGGGCGAGGGAGCAGTACTTC. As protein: CASSRPGQGAREQYF.

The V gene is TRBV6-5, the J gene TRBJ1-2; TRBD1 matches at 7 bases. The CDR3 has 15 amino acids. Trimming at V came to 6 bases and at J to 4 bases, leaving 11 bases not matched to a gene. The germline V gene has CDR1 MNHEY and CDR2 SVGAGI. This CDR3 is CASSQGDRAFYGYTF. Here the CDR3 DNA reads TGTGCCAGCAGCCAAGGAGACAGGGCGTTCTATGGCTACACCTTC.

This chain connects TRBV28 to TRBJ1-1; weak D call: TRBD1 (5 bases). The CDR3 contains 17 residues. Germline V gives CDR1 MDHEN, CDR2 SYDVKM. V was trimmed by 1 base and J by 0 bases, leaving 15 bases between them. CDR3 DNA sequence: TGTGCCAGCAGTTTATCGCCGCAGGGCGTGATGAACACTGAAGCTTTCTTT. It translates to CASSLSPQGVMNTEAFF.

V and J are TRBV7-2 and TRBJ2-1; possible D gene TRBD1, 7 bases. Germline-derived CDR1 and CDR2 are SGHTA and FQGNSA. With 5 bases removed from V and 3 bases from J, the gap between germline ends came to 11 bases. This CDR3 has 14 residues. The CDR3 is CASSLRGDYNEQFF. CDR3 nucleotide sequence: TGTGCCAGCAGCCTCAGGGGGGACTACAATGAGCAGTTCTTC.

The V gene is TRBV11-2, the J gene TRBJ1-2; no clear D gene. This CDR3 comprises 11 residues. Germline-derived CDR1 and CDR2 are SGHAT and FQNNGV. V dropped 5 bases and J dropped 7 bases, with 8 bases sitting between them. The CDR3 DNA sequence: TGTGCCAGCAGCCCCCATTTTGGCTACACCTTC. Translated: CASSPHFGYTF.

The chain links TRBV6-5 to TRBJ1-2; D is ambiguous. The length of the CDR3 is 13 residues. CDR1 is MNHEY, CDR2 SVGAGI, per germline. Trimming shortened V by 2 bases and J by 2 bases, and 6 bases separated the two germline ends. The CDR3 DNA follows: TGTGCCAGCAGTTACACTTCAAACTATGGCTACACCTTC. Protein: CASSYTSNYGYTF.

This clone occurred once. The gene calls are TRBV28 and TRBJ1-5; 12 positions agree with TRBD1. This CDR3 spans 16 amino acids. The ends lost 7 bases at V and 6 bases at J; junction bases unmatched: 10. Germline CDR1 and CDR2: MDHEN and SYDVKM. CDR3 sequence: CASILRGTGGRQPQHF. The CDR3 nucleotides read TGTGCCAGCATCCTAAGAGGGACAGGGGGCCGTCAGCCCCAGCATTTT.

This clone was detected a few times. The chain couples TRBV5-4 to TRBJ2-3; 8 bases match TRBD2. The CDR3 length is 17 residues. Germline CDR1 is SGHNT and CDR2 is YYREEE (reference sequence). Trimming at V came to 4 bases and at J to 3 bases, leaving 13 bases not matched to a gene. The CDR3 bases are TGTGCCAGCAGCCTCCGTCGGGGGGGGCCGGGGACAGATACGCAGTATTTT. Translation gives CASSLRRGGPGTDTQYF.

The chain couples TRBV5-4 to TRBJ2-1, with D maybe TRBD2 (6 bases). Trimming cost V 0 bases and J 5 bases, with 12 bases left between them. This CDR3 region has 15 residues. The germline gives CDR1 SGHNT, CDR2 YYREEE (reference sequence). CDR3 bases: TGTGCCAGCAGCTTGGCCTTAGCGGACCACAATGAGCAGTTCTTC. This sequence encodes CASSLALADHNEQFF.

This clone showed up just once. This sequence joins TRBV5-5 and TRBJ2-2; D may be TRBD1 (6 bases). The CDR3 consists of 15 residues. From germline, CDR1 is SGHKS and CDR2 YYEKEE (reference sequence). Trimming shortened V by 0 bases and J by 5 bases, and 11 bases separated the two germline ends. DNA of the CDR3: TGTGCCAGCAGCTTGGGGACAGTCAATACCGGGGAGCTGTTTTTT. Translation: CASSLGTVNTGELFF.

Here the CDR3 DNA reads TGTGCCAGCAGCCGGGACAGTAGCAATCAGCCCCAGCATTTT. The encoded protein is CASSRDSSNQPQHF. The V and J genes are TRBV9 and TRBJ1-5, with 7 positions matching TRBD1. V lost 4 bases, J lost 0 bases, and 1 base stayed unmatched. The CDR3 runs to 14 residues. Germline V gene lookup returns CDR1 SGDLS and CDR2 YYNGEE.

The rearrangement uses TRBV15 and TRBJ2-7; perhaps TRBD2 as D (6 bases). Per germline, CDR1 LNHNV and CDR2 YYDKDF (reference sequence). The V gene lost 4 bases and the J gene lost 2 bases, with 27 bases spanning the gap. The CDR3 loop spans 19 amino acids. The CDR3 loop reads CATSKGLGGARTSAYEQYF. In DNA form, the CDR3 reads TGTGCCACCAGCAAAGGTTTGGGCGGGGCGCGAACCTCGGCCTACGAGCAGTACTTC.

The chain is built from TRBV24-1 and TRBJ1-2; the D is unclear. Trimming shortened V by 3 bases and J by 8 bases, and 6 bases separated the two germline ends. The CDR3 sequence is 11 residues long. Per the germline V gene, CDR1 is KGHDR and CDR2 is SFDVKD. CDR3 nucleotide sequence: TGTGCCACCAGTGATGCGGTCGGCTACACCTTC. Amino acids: CATSDAVGYTF.

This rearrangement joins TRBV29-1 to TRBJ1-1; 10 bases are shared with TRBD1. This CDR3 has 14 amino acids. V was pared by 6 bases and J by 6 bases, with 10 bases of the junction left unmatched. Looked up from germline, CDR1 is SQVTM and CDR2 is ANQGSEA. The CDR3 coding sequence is TGCAGCGTCACCCCGGGACAGGGGAGAGCTGAAGCTTTCTTT. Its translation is CSVTPGQGRAEAFF.

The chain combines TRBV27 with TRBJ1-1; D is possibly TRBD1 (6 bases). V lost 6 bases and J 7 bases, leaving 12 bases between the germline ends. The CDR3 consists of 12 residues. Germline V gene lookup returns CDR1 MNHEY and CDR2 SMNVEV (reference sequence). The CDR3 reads CASRGAPLEAFF. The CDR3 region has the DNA TGTGCCAGCAGGGGGGCTCCTCTTGAAGCTTTCTTT.

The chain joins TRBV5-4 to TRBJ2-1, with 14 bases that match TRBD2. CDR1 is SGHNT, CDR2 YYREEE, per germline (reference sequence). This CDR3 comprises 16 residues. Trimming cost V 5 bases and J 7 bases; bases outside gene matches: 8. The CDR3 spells CASSSGTSGSRNEQFF. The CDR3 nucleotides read TGTGCCAGCAGTTCCGGGACTAGCGGGAGTAGGAATGAGCAGTTCTTC.